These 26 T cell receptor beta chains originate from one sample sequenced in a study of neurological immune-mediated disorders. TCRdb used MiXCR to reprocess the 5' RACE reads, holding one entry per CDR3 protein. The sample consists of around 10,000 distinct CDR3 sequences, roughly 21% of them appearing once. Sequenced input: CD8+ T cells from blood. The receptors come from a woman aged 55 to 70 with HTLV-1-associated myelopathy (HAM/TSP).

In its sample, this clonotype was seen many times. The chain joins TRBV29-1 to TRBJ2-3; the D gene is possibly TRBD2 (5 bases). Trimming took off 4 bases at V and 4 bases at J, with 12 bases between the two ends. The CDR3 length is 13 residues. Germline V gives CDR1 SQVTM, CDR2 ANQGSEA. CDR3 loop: CSVGGLEADTQYF. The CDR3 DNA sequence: TGCAGCGTTGGCGGTCTGGAGGCAGATACGCAGTATTTT.

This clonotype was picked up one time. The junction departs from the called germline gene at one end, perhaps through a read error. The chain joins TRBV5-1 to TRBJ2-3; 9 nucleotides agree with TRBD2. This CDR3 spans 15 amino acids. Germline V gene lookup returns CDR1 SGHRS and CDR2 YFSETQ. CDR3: CASSLDAGGRDMQYF. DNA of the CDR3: TGCGCCAGCAGCTTGGATGCGGGGGGGCGCGATATGCAGTATTTT.

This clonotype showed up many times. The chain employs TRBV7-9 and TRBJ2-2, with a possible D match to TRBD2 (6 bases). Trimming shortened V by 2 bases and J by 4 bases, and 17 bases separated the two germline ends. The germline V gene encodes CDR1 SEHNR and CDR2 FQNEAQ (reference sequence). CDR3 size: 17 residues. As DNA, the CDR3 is TGTGCCAGCAGCTTACCTTCTGGAGGGGTCGCCACCGGGGAGCTGTTTTTT. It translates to CASSLPSGGVATGELFF. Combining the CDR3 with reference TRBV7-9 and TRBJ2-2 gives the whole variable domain DTGVSQNPRHKITKRGQNVTFRCDPISEHNRLYWYRQTLGQGPEFLTYFQNEAQLEKSRLLSDRFSAERPKGSFSTLEIQRTEQGDSAMYLCASSLPSGGVATGELFFGEGSRLTVL.

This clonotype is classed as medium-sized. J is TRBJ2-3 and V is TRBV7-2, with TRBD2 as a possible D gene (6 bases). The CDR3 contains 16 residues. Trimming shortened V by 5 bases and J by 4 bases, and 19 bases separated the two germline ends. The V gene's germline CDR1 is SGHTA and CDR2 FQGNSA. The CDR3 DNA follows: TGTGCCAGCAGCACCCAACTAGCTCGCGGCGCAGATACGCAGTATTTT. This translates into CASSTQLARGADTQYF.

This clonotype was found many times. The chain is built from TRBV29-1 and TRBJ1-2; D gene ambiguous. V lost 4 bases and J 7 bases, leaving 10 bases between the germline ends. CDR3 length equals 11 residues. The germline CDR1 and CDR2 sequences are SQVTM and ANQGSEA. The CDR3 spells CSVVWGFGYTF. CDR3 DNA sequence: TGCAGCGTTGTTTGGGGATTTGGCTACACCTTC. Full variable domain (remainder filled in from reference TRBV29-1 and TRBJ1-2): SAVISQKPSRDICQRGTSLTIQCQVDSQVTMMFWYRQQPGQSLTLIATANQGSEATYESGFVIDKFPISRPNLTFSTLTVSNMSPEDSSIYLCSVVWGFGYTFGSGTRLTVV.

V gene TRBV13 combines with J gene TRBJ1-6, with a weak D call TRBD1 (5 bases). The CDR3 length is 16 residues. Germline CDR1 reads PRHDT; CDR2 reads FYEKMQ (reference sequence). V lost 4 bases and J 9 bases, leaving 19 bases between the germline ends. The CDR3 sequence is CASSSRGSGTGSPLHF. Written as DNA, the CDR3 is TGTGCCAGCAGCTCGAGAGGGTCAGGGACCGGTTCACCCCTCCACTTT.

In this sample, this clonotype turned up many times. In DNA, the CDR3 is TGTGCCACCAGCAGAGGACAGGGGGTGTCCCACGAGCAGTACTTC. The encoded protein is CATSRGQGVSHEQYF. The genes are TRBV15 and TRBJ2-7; 9 bases align to TRBD1. Germline assignment: CDR1 LNHNV and CDR2 YYDKDF (reference sequence). The length of the CDR3 is 15 residues. Losses at the gene ends were 1 base for V and 5 bases for J; bases not matched to a gene: 6.

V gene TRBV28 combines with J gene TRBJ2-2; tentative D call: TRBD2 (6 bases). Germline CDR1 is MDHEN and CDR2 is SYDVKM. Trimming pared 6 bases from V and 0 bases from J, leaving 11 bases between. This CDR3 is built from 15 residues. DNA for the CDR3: TGTGCCAGCAGAACCTGGGGGGCGAACACCGGGGAGCTGTTTTTT. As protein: CASRTWGANTGELFF. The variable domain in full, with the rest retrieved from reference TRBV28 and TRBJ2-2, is DVKVTQSSRYLVKRTGEKVFLECVQDMDHENMFWYRQDPGLGLRLIYFSYDVKMKEKGDIPEGYSVSREKKERFSLILESASTNQTSMYLCASRTWGANTGELFFGEGSRLTVL.

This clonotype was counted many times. CDR3 nucleotides: TGTGCCAGCAGCTTAGTTGGACAGGGTTTCTCTGGAAACACCATATATTTT. Translation gives CASSLVGQGFSGNTIYF. The chain links TRBV7-9 to TRBJ1-3; the match to TRBD1 covers 8 bases. The V gene's germline CDR1 is SEHNR and CDR2 FQNEAQ (reference sequence). CDR3 length equals 17 residues. J gave up 0 bases and V 1 base, and 5 bases lay outside the gene matches.

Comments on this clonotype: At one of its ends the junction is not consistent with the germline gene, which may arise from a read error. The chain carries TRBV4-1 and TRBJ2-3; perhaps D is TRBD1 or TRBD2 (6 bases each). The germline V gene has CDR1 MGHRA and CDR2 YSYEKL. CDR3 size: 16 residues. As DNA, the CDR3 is TGTGCCAGCGGCCCGAGGATGGGGGGCAGCACAGATACGCAGTATTTT. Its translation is CASGPRMGGSTDTQYF.

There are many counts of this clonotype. The chain's CDR3 is CSVEDAADTYEQYF. Written as DNA, the CDR3 is TGCAGCGTTGAAGATGCGGCGGACACCTACGAGCAGTACTTC. This rearrangement joins TRBV29-1 to TRBJ2-7; weak D call: TRBD1 (5 bases). Trimming removed 0 bases from V and 2 bases from J, with 11 bases in between. Germline-derived CDR1 and CDR2 are SQVTM and ANQGSEA. There are 14 residues in the CDR3.

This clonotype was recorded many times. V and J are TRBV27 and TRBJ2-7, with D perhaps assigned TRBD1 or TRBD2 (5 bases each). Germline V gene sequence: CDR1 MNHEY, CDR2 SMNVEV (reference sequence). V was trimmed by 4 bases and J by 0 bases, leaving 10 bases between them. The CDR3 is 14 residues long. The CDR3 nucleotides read TGTGCCAGCAGTTGGGGGACCGACTCCTACGAGCAGTACTTC. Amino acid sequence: CASSWGTDSYEQYF.

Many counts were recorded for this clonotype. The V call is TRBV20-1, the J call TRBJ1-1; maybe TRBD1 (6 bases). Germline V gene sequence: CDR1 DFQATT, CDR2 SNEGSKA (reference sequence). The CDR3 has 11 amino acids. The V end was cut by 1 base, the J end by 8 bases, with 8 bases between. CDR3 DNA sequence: TGCAGTGCTAGAGGAGGGGGGGAAGCTTTCTTT. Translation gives CSARGGGEAFF.

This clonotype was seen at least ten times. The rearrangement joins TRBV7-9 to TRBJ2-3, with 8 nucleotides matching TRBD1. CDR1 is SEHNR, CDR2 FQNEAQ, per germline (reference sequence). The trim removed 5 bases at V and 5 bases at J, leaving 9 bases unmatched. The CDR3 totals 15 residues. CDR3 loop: CASSPGQGVLDTQYF. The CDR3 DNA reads TGTGCCAGCAGCCCCGGACAGGGTGTGTTAGATACGCAGTATTTT.

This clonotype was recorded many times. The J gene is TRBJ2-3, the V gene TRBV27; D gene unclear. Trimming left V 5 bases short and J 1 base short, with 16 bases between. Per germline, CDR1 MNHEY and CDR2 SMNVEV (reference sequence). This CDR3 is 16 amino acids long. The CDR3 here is CASSPHYSMGTDTQYF. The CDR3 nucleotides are TGTGCCAGCAGTCCCCATTATTCTATGGGCACAGATACGCAGTATTTT.

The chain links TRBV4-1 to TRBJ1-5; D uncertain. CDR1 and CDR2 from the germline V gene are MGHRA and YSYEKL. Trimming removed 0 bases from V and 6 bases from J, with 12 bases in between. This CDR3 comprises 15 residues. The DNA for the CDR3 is TGCGCCAGCAGCCAAGATGGAGGTCTTGGTCAGCCCCAGCATTTT. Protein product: CASSQDGGLGQPQHF.

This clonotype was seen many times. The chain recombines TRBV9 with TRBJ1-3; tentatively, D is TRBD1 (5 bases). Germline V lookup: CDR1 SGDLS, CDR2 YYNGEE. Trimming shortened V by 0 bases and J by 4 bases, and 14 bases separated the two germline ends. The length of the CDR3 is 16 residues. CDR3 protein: CASSVGGIVSGNTIYF. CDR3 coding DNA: TGTGCCAGCAGCGTAGGGGGCATCGTGTCAGGAAACACCATATATTTT.

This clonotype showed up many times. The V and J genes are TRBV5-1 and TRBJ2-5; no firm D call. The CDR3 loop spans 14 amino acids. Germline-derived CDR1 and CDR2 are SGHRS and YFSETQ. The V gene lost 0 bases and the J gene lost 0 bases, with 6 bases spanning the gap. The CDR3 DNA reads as TGCGCCAGCAGCTTGGTGTCGTACCAAGAGACCCAGTACTTC. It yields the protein CASSLVSYQETQYF.

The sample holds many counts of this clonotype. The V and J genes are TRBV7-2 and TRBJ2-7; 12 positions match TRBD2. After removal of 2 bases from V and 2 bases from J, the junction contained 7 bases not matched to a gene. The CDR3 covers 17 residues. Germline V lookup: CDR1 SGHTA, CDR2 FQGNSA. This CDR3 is CASSLRLAGEGTYEQYF. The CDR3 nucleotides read TGTGCCAGCAGCTTAAGACTAGCGGGGGAGGGAACCTACGAGCAGTACTTC.

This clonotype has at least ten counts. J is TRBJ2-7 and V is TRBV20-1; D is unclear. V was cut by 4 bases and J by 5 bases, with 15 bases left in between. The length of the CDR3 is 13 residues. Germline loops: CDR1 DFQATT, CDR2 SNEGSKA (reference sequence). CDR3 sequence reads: CSANEGPGDEQYF. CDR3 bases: TGCAGTGCTAACGAAGGCCCTGGGGACGAGCAGTACTTC.

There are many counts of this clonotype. CDR3 coding DNA: TGTGCCAGCAGTGGGGACAGTGGAACTGAAGCTTTCTTT. Its protein product is CASSGDSGTEAFF. The chain uses TRBV6-1 and TRBJ1-1, with 7 bases aligning to TRBD1. This CDR3 region has 13 residues. CDR1 and CDR2 (germline): MNHNS, SASEGT. After removal of 4 bases from V and 5 bases from J, the junction contained 4 bases not matched to a gene.

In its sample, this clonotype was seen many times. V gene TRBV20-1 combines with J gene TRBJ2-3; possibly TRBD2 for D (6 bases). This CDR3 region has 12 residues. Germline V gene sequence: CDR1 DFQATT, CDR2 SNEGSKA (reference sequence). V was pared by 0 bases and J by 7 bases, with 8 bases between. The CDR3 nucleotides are TGCAGTGCTAGAGACGCGGGGTATACGCAGTATTTT. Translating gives CSARDAGYTQYF.

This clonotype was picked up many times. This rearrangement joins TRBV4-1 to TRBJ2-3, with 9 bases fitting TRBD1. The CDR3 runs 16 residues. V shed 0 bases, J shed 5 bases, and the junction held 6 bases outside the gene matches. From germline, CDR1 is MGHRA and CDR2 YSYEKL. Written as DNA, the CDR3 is TGCGCCAGCAGCCAAGAACCCCGGACAGGGGAAGATACGCAGTATTTT. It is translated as CASSQEPRTGEDTQYF.

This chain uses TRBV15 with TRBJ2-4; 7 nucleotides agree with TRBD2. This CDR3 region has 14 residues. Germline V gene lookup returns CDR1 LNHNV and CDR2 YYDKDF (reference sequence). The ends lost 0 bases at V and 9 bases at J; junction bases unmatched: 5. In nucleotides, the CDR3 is TGTGCCACCAGCAGAGATGCGGGAGAGTTCATTCAGTACTTC. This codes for CATSRDAGEFIQYF.

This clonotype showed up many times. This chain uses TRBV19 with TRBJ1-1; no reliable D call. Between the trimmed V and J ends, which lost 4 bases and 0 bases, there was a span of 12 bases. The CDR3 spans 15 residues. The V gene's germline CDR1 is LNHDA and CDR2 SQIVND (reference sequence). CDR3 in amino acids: CASSSPRELNTEAFF. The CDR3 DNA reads TGTGCCAGTAGTAGCCCACGGGAGTTGAACACTGAAGCTTTCTTT.

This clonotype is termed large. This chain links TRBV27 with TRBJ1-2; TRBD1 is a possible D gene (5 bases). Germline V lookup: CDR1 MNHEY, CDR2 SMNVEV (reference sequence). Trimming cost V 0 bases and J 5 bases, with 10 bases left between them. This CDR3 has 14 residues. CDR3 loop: CASSLSGQRYGYTF. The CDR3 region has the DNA TGTGCCAGCAGTTTATCGGGGCAGAGATATGGCTACACCTTC.